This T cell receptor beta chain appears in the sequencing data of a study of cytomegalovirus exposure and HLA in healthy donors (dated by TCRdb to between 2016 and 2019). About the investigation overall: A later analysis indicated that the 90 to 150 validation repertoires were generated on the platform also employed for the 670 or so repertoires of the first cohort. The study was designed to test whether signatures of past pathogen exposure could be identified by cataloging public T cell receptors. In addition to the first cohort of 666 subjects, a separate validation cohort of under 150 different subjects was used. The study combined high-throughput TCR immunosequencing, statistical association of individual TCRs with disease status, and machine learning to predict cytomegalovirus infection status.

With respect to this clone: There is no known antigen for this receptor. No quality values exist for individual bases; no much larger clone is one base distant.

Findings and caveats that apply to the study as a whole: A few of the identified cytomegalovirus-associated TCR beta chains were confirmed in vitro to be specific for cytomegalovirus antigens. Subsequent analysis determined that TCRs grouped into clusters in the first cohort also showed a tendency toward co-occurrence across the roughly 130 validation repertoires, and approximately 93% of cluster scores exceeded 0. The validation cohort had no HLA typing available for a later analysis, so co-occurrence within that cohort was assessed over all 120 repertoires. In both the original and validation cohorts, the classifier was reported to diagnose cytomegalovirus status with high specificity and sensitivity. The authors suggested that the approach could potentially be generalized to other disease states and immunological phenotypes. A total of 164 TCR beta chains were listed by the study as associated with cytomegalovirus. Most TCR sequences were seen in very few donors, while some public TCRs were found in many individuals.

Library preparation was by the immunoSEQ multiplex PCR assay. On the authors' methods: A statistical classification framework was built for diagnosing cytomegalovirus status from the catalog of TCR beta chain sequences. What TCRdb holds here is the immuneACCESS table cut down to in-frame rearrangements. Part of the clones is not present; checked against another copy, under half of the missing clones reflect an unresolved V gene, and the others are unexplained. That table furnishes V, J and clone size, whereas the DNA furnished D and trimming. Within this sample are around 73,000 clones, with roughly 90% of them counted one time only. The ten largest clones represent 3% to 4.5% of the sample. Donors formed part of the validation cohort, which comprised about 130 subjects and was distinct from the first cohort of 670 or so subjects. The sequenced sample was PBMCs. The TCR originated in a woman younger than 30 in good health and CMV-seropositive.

The CDR3 protein is CASSYFGSYEQYF. The sequenced DNA is TGTGCCAGCAGTTATTTCGGGTCCTACGAGCAGTACTTC. The chain is encoded by TRBV6-5 joined to TRBJ2-7; the D gene cannot be named for sure. The germline V gene specifies MNHEY as CDR1 and SVGAGI as CDR2. The CDR3, cysteine through phenylalanine, is 13 amino acids long. This entry keeps only the CDR3 DNA: 39 bases, framed from base 1. V and J are truncated by 3 bases and 1 base respectively, leaving an intervening sequence of 7 bases.